The source of this TCR beta chain is a study of PD-1 blockade in mismatch repair-deficient tumors (dated by TCRdb to about 2017). About the full investigation: Between September 2013 and late 2016, the trial enrolled roughly 80 consecutive patients with approximately 12 types of mismatch repair-deficient cancer, all of whom had received prior treatment and were progressing. Tumor-associated T cell clones in the peripheral blood of patients responding to PD-1 blockade were tracked using deep sequencing of TCR CDR3 regions.

Mismatch repair deficiency in every enrolled patient was established by polymerase chain reaction or immunohistochemistry. Three patients who responded to pembrolizumab therapy underwent TCR sequencing. In the phase II trial, pembrolizumab PD-1 blockade was tested prospectively in advanced mismatch repair-deficient cancers, no matter which tissue of origin the cancers came from. Peripheral blood T cell samples were serially collected before and at multiple times after PD-1 blockade was started. Blood sampling times were reported as weeks after the first pembrolizumab dose. As regards this clone: Its target antigen remains unknown. There are no base qualities to consult, and no much larger clone falls within one base.

The library was obtained by the immunoSEQ multiplex PCR assay. Held by TCRdb, this immuneACCESS table contains in-frame sequences only and omits some clones. Under half of the omission traces to an unresolved V gene where checked; the cause of the rest is unknown. The sample includes roughly 50,000 clones, with around 85% observed a single time. The ten largest make up about 8.3% of the sample. What the research found in general, with its limitations: After pembrolizumab, tumor-resident clones, which were often undetectable in blood before treatment, expanded rapidly and then contracted, generally ahead of radiologic responses.

V and J are truncated by 0 bases and 4 bases respectively, leaving an intervening sequence of 4 bases. CDR1 and CDR2 are read off the germline V gene (reference sequence) as GTSNPN and SVGIG. Spanning cysteine to phenylalanine, the CDR3 consists of 13 amino acids. Only the CDR3 DNA is retained, 39 bases long and in frame from the first base. This sequence was found in an adult with mismatch repair-deficient cancer. Specimen: peripheral blood, collected approximately 20 weeks after starting pembrolizumab. Recombination linked TRBV30 to TRBJ2-6; no D gene is confidently identified. CDR3 reads: CAWSVKGANVLTF. The bases read TGTGCCTGGAGTGTGAAAGGGGCCAACGTCCTGACTTTC.